The 26 T cell receptor beta chains reported below all come from one sample, sequenced in a study of T cell responses to AZD1222 COVID-19 vaccine. The assay was immunoSEQ multiplex PCR, and TCRdb's table has in-frame clones only and misses some. The sample includes some 130,000 clones, approximately 90% of them seen just once. The input for sequencing was peripheral blood, taken 28 days after the second AZD1222 dose. The receptors originated from an adult who received the AZD1222 COVID-19 vaccine.

J is TRBJ2-5 and V is TRBV4-1; D uncertain. Trimming took off 5 bases at V and 5 bases at J, with 15 bases between the two ends. The CDR3 extends over 14 amino acids. CDR1 and CDR2 from the germline V gene are MGHRA and YSYEKL. In DNA form, the CDR3 reads TGCGCCAGCAGCAAAGGAGAAATGGGGGAGACCCAGTACTTC. Amino acids: CASSKGEMGETQYF.

This chain links TRBV5-1 with TRBJ2-7, with D perhaps assigned TRBD1 or TRBD2 (5 bases each). V was shortened by 2 bases and J by 2 bases, with 14 bases between the two germline ends. Germline values: CDR1 SGHRS, CDR2 YFSETQ. This CDR3 comprises 15 residues. The CDR3 loop reads CASSFSGQGTYEQYF. The CDR3 coding sequence is TGCGCCAGCAGCTTTTCGGGGCAGGGAACCTACGAGCAGTACTTC.

The table lists this clone with a few counts. The chain employs TRBV2 and TRBJ1-1, with D perhaps matching TRBD1 (5 bases). The CDR3 loop spans 13 amino acids. Germline CDR1 reads SNHLY; CDR2 reads FYNNEI. The V gene lost 5 bases and the J gene lost 10 bases, with 17 bases spanning the gap. The CDR3 sequence is CASSTGTDVGAFF. The CDR3 DNA reads TGTGCCAGCAGTACCGGGACCGACGTTGGAGCTTTCTTT.

On this clone itself: This sample also contains other DNA sequences that code for the same CDR3. The V gene is TRBV18, the J gene TRBJ1-2, with a weak D call TRBD1 (5 bases). Trimming removed 0 bases at V and 0 bases at J, with 8 bases between. The CDR3 runs to 15 residues. Germline-derived CDR1 and CDR2 are KGHSH and LQKENI. CDR3 DNA: TGTGCCAGCTCACCACCCGCAGGGACTAACTATGGCTACACCTTC. It yields the protein CASSPPAGTNYGYTF.

This clone occurred once. This sequence joins TRBV3-1 (or the pseudogene TRBV3-2) and TRBJ2-7, with a possible D match to TRBD2 (6 bases). The germline V gene encodes CDR1 LGHDT and CDR2 YNNKEL (reference sequence). CDR3 size: 15 residues. Trimming took off 1 base at V and 5 bases at J, with 15 bases between the two ends. CDR3 bases: TGTGCCAGCAGCCAAGGCGGGGTCTCCGTCCACGAGCAGTACTTC. Residues: CASSQGGVSVHEQYF.

This chain uses TRBV3-1 (or the pseudogene TRBV3-2) with TRBJ2-3, with 9 bases lining up with TRBD2. J was trimmed by 1 base and V by 1 base; bases with no gene match: 6. The germline CDR1 and CDR2 sequences are LGHDT and YNNKEL (reference sequence). The CDR3 loop spans 17 amino acids. CDR3 nucleotides: TGTGCCAGCAGCCAAGGGGGACTAGCATCCGGCACAGATACGCAGTATTTT. This gives the protein CASSQGGLASGTDTQYF.

V usage is TRBV7-2 and J usage is TRBJ1-2, with 7 positions matching TRBD1. The J segment lost 6 bases and the V segment lost 5 bases, leaving 9 bases of the junction unmatched. The CDR3 is 14 amino acids. Germline values: CDR1 SGHTA, CDR2 FQGNSA. The CDR3 region is CASSRDSSRDGYTF. The CDR3 region has the DNA TGTGCCAGCAGCCGGGACAGCTCTAGGGATGGCTACACCTTC.

The chain couples TRBV7-8 to TRBJ2-5; TRBD2 might be the D (7 bases). Per germline, CDR1 SGHVS and CDR2 FQNEAQ. The V and J ends lost 3 bases and 4 bases respectively, with 18 bases between them. This CDR3 has 16 residues. The CDR3 DNA reads as TGTGCCAGCAGCTTGGGGGGGCAGGCCGGGGCAGAGACCCAGTACTTC. Translation: CASSLGGQAGAETQYF. Supplemented by reference TRBV7-8 and TRBJ2-5, the full variable domain reads GAGVSQSPRYKVAKRGQDVALRCDPISGHVSLFWYQQALGQGPEFLTYFQNEAQLDKSGLPSDRFFAERPEGSVSTLKIQRTQQEDSAVYLCASSLGGQAGAETQYFGPGTRLLVL.

The CDR3 spells CASSSRGDTQYF. The CDR3 nucleotides read TGTGCCAGCAGTTCTAGGGGAGATACGCAGTATTTT. This chain links TRBV27 with TRBJ2-3, with D maybe TRBD1 (5 bases). Between the trimmed V and J ends, which lost 4 bases and 5 bases, there was a span of 7 bases. The CDR3 is made up of 12 amino acids. The germline gives CDR1 MNHEY, CDR2 SMNVEV (reference sequence).

The chain combines TRBV5-1 with TRBJ2-2; D not resolved. The CDR3 extends over 13 amino acids. CDR1 is SGHRS and CDR2 is YFSETQ in the germline V gene. V dropped 4 bases and J dropped 5 bases, with 9 bases sitting between them. CDR3 loop: CASSPGWTGELFF. In DNA, the CDR3 is TGCGCCAGCAGCCCCGGGTGGACCGGGGAGCTGTTTTTT.

V is TRBV7-2 and J is TRBJ1-2, with a possible D match to TRBD1 (6 bases). This CDR3 region has 13 residues. V was clipped by 4 bases and J by 8 bases, with 14 bases between them. Germline-derived CDR1 and CDR2 are SGHTA and FQGNSA. The CDR3 loop is CASSSQGQGGYTF. The CDR3 DNA sequence: TGTGCCAGCAGCTCGCAGGGGCAAGGGGGCTACACCTTC.

The chain links TRBV2 to TRBJ1-6; possibly TRBD1 for D (5 bases). Germline-derived CDR1 and CDR2 are SNHLY and FYNNEI. The V gene lost 6 bases and the J gene lost 9 bases, with 18 bases spanning the gap. This CDR3 has 15 residues. In nucleotides, the CDR3 is TGTGCCAGCAGGATTGAGGCGGGGGGTAGTTCACCCCTCCACTTT. The encoded protein is CASRIEAGGSSPLHF.

The gene calls are TRBV6-4 and TRBJ1-1; TRBD1 matches 9 bases. The CDR3 is 14 amino acids. Germline trimming cut 4 bases from V and 1 base from J; bases unmatched to any gene: 1. Germline V CDR1 and CDR2: MRHNA, SNTAGT. In DNA form, the CDR3 reads TGTGCCAGCAGTGTGGACAGGGGGAACACTGAAGCTTTCTTT. As protein: CASSVDRGNTEAFF.

The V call is TRBV5-6, the J call TRBJ1-2, with D maybe TRBD1 (6 bases). The CDR3 contains 16 residues. Trimming removed 4 bases from V and 4 bases from J, with 20 bases in between. Germline V gives CDR1 SGHDT, CDR2 YYEEEE. The CDR3 nucleotides are TGTGCCAGCAGCATACGGACAGCCCTTCTTTCCTATGGCTACACCTTC. This encodes CASSIRTALLSYGYTF.

The V call is TRBV20-1, the J call TRBJ2-1; TRBD2 might be the D (5 bases). Germline V CDR1 and CDR2: DFQATT, SNEGSKA (reference sequence). Trimming removed 3 bases at V and 6 bases at J, with 12 bases between. This CDR3 has 13 residues. The CDR3 loop reads CSASLIRGNEQFF. The CDR3 DNA is TGCAGTGCTAGTTTAATCCGGGGCAATGAGCAGTTCTTC.

V gene TRBV18 combines with J gene TRBJ2-5, with D possibly being TRBD2 (5 bases). The germline CDR1 and CDR2 sequences are KGHSH and LQKENI. The CDR3 contains 13 residues. V lost 3 bases and J 3 bases, leaving 8 bases between the germline ends. CDR3 residues: CASSPVAKETQYF. In DNA, the CDR3 is TGTGCCAGCTCACCGGTAGCGAAAGAGACCCAGTACTTC.

The rearrangement joins TRBV6-5 to TRBJ1-1; no definite D call. The germline V gene encodes CDR1 MNHEY and CDR2 SVGAGI. Trimming removed 4 bases at V and 3 bases at J, with 12 bases between. The CDR3 totals 14 residues. The CDR3 loop reads CASSFRLVDTEAFF. DNA of the CDR3: TGTGCCAGCAGTTTCCGACTGGTCGACACTGAAGCTTTCTTT.

For the CDR3, the DNA is TGTGCCAGCAGCACAATCGCAGGGGCTAGCACAGATACGCAGTATTTT. Encoded protein: CASSTIAGASTDTQYF. The V and J genes are TRBV6-4 and TRBJ2-3, with D possibly TRBD1 on 6 matching bases. Trimming cost V 6 bases and J 0 bases, with 16 bases left between them. The CDR3 extends over 16 amino acids. Germline V CDR1 and CDR2: MRHNA, SNTAGT.

The chain has TRBV15 and TRBJ2-5; D gene uncertain. V lost 8 bases and J 3 bases, leaving 7 bases between the germline ends. The CDR3 extends over 11 amino acids. Looked up from germline, CDR1 is LNHNV and CDR2 is YYDKDF (reference sequence). DNA for the CDR3: TGTGCCACCGGTAGAGAAGAGACCCAGTACTTC. Its translation: CATGREETQYF.

This sequence joins TRBV7-2 and TRBJ2-1, with D possibly being TRBD2 (5 bases). The CDR3 is 15 amino acids. V was shortened by 0 bases and J by 2 bases, with 8 bases between the two germline ends. The germline V gene encodes CDR1 SGHTA and CDR2 FQGNSA. CDR3 in DNA: TGTGCCAGCAGCTTAGCGGGAGTTCCCTACAATGAGCAGTTCTTC. Its translation: CASSLAGVPYNEQFF.

The gene calls are TRBV14 and TRBJ2-1; maybe TRBD2 (7 bases). The CDR3 is made up of 13 amino acids. Trimming left V 4 bases short and J 12 bases short, with 16 bases between. The V gene's germline CDR1 is SGHDN and CDR2 FVKESK. The CDR3 DNA sequence: TGTGCCAGCAGCCTTTTAACGGGGGGCGGGCAGTTCTTC. Its protein product is CASSLLTGGGQFF.

The CDR3 spells CASSLRTGVNTEAFF. The CDR3 DNA is TGTGCCAGCTCACTCCGGACAGGAGTGAACACTGAAGCTTTCTTT. The chain has TRBV18 and TRBJ1-1, with 7 bases fitting TRBD1. The CDR3 has 15 residues. With V trimmed by 4 bases and J by 0 bases, 5 bases remained unmatched. The germline V gene encodes CDR1 KGHSH and CDR2 LQKENI.

The chain carries TRBV27 and TRBJ1-6, with D possibly matching TRBD1 (5 bases). V was pared by 3 bases and J by 8 bases, with 11 bases between. The CDR3 is 14 residues long. Germline CDR1 and CDR2: MNHEY and SMNVEV (reference sequence). CDR3 bases: TGTGCCAGCAGTTTGGGGGGGAAAGATTCACCCCTCCACTTT. It codes for CASSLGGKDSPLHF.

The chain combines TRBV11-2 with TRBJ1-5, with D perhaps TRBD1 (6 bases). V lost 1 base, J lost 4 bases, and 8 bases lay in between. The CDR3 spans 14 residues. Germline lookup yields CDR1 SGHAT and CDR2 FQNNGV. The DNA of the CDR3 is TGTGCCAGCAGCTTAGCTCAGGGGAATCAGCCCCAGCATTTT. It specifies CASSLAQGNQPQHF.

The rearrangement uses TRBV7-8 and TRBJ1-2, with a possible D match to TRBD1 (6 bases). This CDR3 spans 17 amino acids. Germline V lookup: CDR1 SGHVS, CDR2 FQNEAQ. Trimming cost V 5 bases and J 1 base, with 20 bases left between them. The CDR3 sequence is CASSPRTASGGNYGYTF. DNA of the CDR3: TGTGCCAGCAGCCCCCGGACAGCTTCGGGGGGTAACTATGGCTACACCTTC.

The chain carries TRBV7-9 and TRBJ1-6; D is unresolved. This CDR3 is built from 13 residues. Germline V gene lookup returns CDR1 SEHNR and CDR2 FQNEAQ (reference sequence). Trimming took off 7 bases at V and 8 bases at J, with 12 bases between the two ends. CDR3 amino acids: CASNRMEDSPLHF. CDR3 DNA sequence: TGTGCCAGCAACCGGATGGAGGATTCACCCCTCCACTTT.